Below, 23 T cell receptor beta chains from the same sample are listed, as sequenced in a study of T cell responses to AZD1222 COVID-19 vaccine. Libraries were prepared by immunoSEQ multiplex PCR; TCRdb keeps only in-frame clonotypes and omits some of them. The data contain 150,000 or so clones, 88% of them seen just once; the ten biggest clones take up around 5.5%. Here the sequenced sample was peripheral blood, taken on day 0 of AZD1222 vaccination. The source is an adult in good health.

The chain recombines TRBV10-3 with TRBJ2-1; possible D gene TRBD2, 5 bases. Germline CDR1 and CDR2: ENHRY and SYGVKD. V was clipped by 3 bases and J by 10 bases, with 19 bases between them. CDR3 length: 15 amino acids. The CDR3 loop reads CAISELGLRAQEQFF. The CDR3 DNA is TGTGCCATCAGTGAACTAGGGCTGAGGGCGCAAGAGCAGTTCTTC.

This clone was detected a few times. The chain combines TRBV15 with TRBJ2-7, with D possibly TRBD1 on 6 matching bases. Germline CDR1 and CDR2: LNHNV and YYDKDF (reference sequence). The CDR3 runs 14 residues. V was trimmed by 4 bases and J by 0 bases, leaving 10 bases between them. The CDR3 nucleotides read TGTGCCACCAGCATCTTCAGGGGCTCCTACGAGCAGTACTTC. Translation: CATSIFRGSYEQYF. The full variable domain, rest sourced from reference TRBV15 and TRBJ2-7, is DAMVIQNPRYQVTQFGKPVTLSCSQTLNHNVMYWYQQKSSQAPKLLFHYYDKDFNNEADTPDNFQSRRPNTSFCFLDIRSPGLGDTAMYLCATSIFRGSYEQYFGPGTRLTVT.

The table lists this clone with a count of one. The genes are TRBV28 and TRBJ1-5; no clear D gene. Germline lookup yields CDR1 MDHEN and CDR2 SYDVKM. Trimming removed 7 bases at V and 7 bases at J, with 14 bases between. The length of the CDR3 is 13 residues. The CDR3 here is CASTSFGGQPQHF. The CDR3 bases are TGTGCCAGCACCAGTTTCGGTGGGCAGCCCCAGCATTTT.

The rearrangement joins TRBV25-1 to TRBJ2-1; D might be TRBD2 (5 bases). CDR3 length equals 13 residues. Germline loops: CDR1 MGHDK, CDR2 SYGVNS. V dropped 7 bases and J dropped 4 bases, with 11 bases sitting between them. CDR3 sequence (DNA): TGTGCCAGCATTAGGTCGGGGTACAATGAGCAGTTCTTC. It translates to CASIRSGYNEQFF.

This chain uses TRBV7-3 with TRBJ2-3; 10 bases are shared with TRBD2. Germline V lookup: CDR1 SGHTA, CDR2 FQGTGA. V gave up 4 bases and J gave up 4 bases; unmatched junction bases: 11. The CDR3 is 17 amino acids. The CDR3 here is CASSSYLAGVGPDTQYF. In DNA, the CDR3 is TGTGCCAGCAGCTCATACCTAGCGGGAGTGGGCCCAGATACGCAGTATTTT.

This clone appeared once. The chain carries TRBV24-1 and TRBJ2-1; unclear D gene. CDR1 KGHDR and CDR2 SFDVKD come from the germline V gene. Trimming pared 5 bases from V and 8 bases from J, leaving 6 bases between. The CDR3 extends over 11 amino acids. The chain's CDR3 is CATSGKDEQFF. DNA for the CDR3: TGTGCCACCAGTGGGAAGGATGAGCAGTTCTTC.

The chain carries TRBV6-5 and TRBJ1-2, with 7 bases matching TRBD1. The germline gives CDR1 MNHEY, CDR2 SVGAGI. V lost 6 bases, J lost 2 bases, and 6 bases stayed unmatched. CDR3 length equals 14 residues. The CDR3 reads CASRLTGENYGYTF. The CDR3 nucleotides are TGTGCCAGCAGACTAACAGGGGAGAACTATGGCTACACCTTC.

V gene TRBV11-2 combines with J gene TRBJ1-2; 7 bases are shared with TRBD1. With V trimmed by 3 bases and J by 6 bases, 10 bases remained unmatched. From germline, CDR1 is SGHAT and CDR2 FQNNGV. The CDR3 is 15 residues long. CDR3 amino acids: CASSFEEGARNGYTF. In DNA form, the CDR3 reads TGTGCCAGCAGCTTTGAAGAGGGGGCGAGGAATGGCTACACCTTC.

The chain links TRBV15 to TRBJ2-3, with D possibly TRBD1 on 5 matching bases. Germline V gives CDR1 LNHNV, CDR2 YYDKDF (reference sequence). The CDR3 has 15 residues. V lost 3 bases and J lost 11, with 21 bases in between. CDR3 loop: CATSRAGPGSYGQYF. In DNA, the CDR3 is TGTGCCACCAGCAGGGCAGGGCCCGGTTCGTATGGGCAGTATTTT.

The CDR3 loop is CASRVSLGSYEQYF. CDR3 nucleotide sequence: TGTGCCAGCAGGGTGAGCCTTGGATCCTACGAGCAGTACTTC. The chain is built from TRBV6-5 and TRBJ2-7; the D is unclear. V lost 6 bases to trimming and J lost 1 base, with 13 bases between them. Germline CDR1 and CDR2: MNHEY and SVGAGI. The CDR3 totals 14 residues.

The chain carries TRBV7-2 and TRBJ2-2; no firm D call. The germline gives CDR1 SGHTA, CDR2 FQGNSA. The length of the CDR3 is 13 residues. V was pared by 3 bases and J by 8 bases, with 10 bases between. DNA of the CDR3: TGTGCCAGCAGCTTCGAACTCCGAGGGGAGCTGTTTTTT. Its protein product is CASSFELRGELFF.

The chain employs TRBV27 and TRBJ2-5; D is unresolved. The V gene lost 6 bases and the J gene lost 2 bases, with 16 bases spanning the gap. Germline loops: CDR1 MNHEY, CDR2 SMNVEV (reference sequence). The CDR3 consists of 15 residues. DNA for the CDR3: TGTGCCAGCAGATCCCCGGTTGGACGTCAAGAGACCCAGTACTTC. Translated, it gives CASRSPVGRQETQYF.

The chain joins TRBV7-2 to TRBJ2-1; TRBD2 is a possible D gene (6 bases). CDR1 and CDR2 from the germline V gene are SGHTA and FQGNSA. The CDR3 spans 15 residues. V lost 5 bases, J lost 3 bases, and 14 bases lay in between. The chain's CDR3 is CASSLSGGNYNEQFF. The CDR3 region has the DNA TGTGCCAGCAGCCTTAGCGGTGGGAACTACAATGAGCAGTTCTTC.

The chain links TRBV28 to TRBJ1-5; TRBD1 aligns across 7 bases. Germline V gives CDR1 MDHEN, CDR2 SYDVKM. The V gene end was trimmed by 0 bases and the J gene end by 2 bases; junction bases not matched to a gene: 10. This CDR3 comprises 18 residues. The chain's CDR3 is CASSLWLSTGNGNQPQHF. The DNA of the CDR3 is TGTGCCAGCAGTTTATGGCTCTCGACAGGGAATGGCAATCAGCCCCAGCATTTT. The entire variable domain, with the rest obtained from reference TRBV28 and TRBJ1-5, is as follows: DVKVTQSSRYLVKRTGEKVFLECVQDMDHENMFWYRQDPGLGLRLIYFSYDVKMKEKGDIPEGYSVSREKKERFSLILESASTNQTSMYLCASSLWLSTGNGNQPQHFGDGTRLSIL.

The chain employs TRBV2 and TRBJ1-5; tentative D call: TRBD1 (5 bases). The germline V and J ends were trimmed by 7 bases and 6 bases, with 13 bases remaining between them. The germline V gene encodes CDR1 SNHLY and CDR2 FYNNEI. The CDR3 contains 13 residues. The CDR3 DNA follows: TGTGCCAGCACCTTCCGGGGGGGTCAGCCCCAGCATTTT. Protein: CASTFRGGQPQHF.

The rearrangement uses TRBV5-5 and TRBJ1-6, with D unclear. Germline CDR1 is SGHKS and CDR2 is YYEKEE (reference sequence). V lost 1 base and J lost 9, with 8 bases in between. This CDR3 has 13 residues. This CDR3 is CASSLNEGSPLHF. CDR3 nucleotides: TGTGCCAGCAGCTTGAACGAGGGTTCACCCCTCCACTTT.

The V call is TRBV10-2, the J call TRBJ1-2; a weak D match, TRBD1 (5 bases). Germline assignment: CDR1 WSHSY and CDR2 SAAADI. V gave up 3 bases and J gave up 5 bases, with 10 bases separating them. The CDR3 is 13 residues long. CDR3 sequence reads: CASSETTAYGYTF. CDR3 in DNA: TGCGCCAGCAGTGAAACGACAGCTTATGGCTACACCTTC.

This chain joins TRBV27 and TRBJ2-7; the match to TRBD1 covers 7 bases. CDR3 length: 14 residues. The V gene end was trimmed by 2 bases and the J gene end by 3 bases; junction bases not matched to a gene: 4. CDR1 and CDR2 from the germline V gene are MNHEY and SMNVEV (reference sequence). DNA of the CDR3: TGTGCCAGCAGTTTACGGAGACAGGGCTACGAGCAGTACTTC. Translated: CASSLRRQGYEQYF.

V usage is TRBV6-5 and J usage is TRBJ1-5, with D hard to call. The CDR3 is 14 amino acids. The V end lost 6 bases, the J end lost 1 base, and 10 bases lay between the germline ends. The germline CDR1 and CDR2 sequences are MNHEY and SVGAGI. The CDR3 is CASSPGTSNQPQHF. Written as DNA, the CDR3 is TGTGCCAGCAGCCCCGGTACAAGCAATCAGCCCCAGCATTTT.

This chain uses TRBV7-9 with TRBJ1-2; tentatively, D is TRBD1 (6 bases). The CDR3 covers 14 residues. V was clipped by 5 bases and J by 5 bases, with 15 bases between them. From germline, CDR1 is SEHNR and CDR2 FQNEAQ (reference sequence). The CDR3 here is CASSPHSGDYGYTF. The CDR3 coding sequence is TGTGCCAGCAGCCCTCACTCAGGGGATTATGGCTACACCTTC.

This clone was seen just once. The genes are TRBV28 and TRBJ1-2; D might be TRBD1 (5 bases). The germline CDR1 and CDR2 sequences are MDHEN and SYDVKM. This CDR3 is built from 14 residues. V was trimmed by 2 bases and J by 3 bases, leaving 10 bases between them. Written as DNA, the CDR3 is TGTGCCAGCAGTTTAGTCGAGGGGTACTATGGCTACACCTTC. It yields the protein CASSLVEGYYGYTF.

This clone occurred once. The chain combines TRBV11-2 with TRBJ1-1; the D gene is possibly TRBD1 (6 bases). The CDR3 contains 14 residues. The germline V gene encodes CDR1 SGHAT and CDR2 FQNNGV. Trimming pared 5 bases from V and 4 bases from J, leaving 14 bases between. The CDR3 here is CASSAQGTGTEAFF. DNA for the CDR3: TGTGCCAGCAGCGCCCAGGGGACGGGCACTGAAGCTTTCTTT.

Only one count was recorded for this clone. The rearrangement joins TRBV28 to TRBJ2-2; weak D call: TRBD1 (6 bases). The CDR3 is 13 amino acids. Germline V gene lookup returns CDR1 MDHEN and CDR2 SYDVKM. With 6 bases removed from V and 6 bases from J, the gap between germline ends came to 11 bases. The CDR3 bases are TGTGCCAGCAGATCACAGGGTCCCGGGGAGCTGTTTTTT. This gives the protein CASRSQGPGELFF.